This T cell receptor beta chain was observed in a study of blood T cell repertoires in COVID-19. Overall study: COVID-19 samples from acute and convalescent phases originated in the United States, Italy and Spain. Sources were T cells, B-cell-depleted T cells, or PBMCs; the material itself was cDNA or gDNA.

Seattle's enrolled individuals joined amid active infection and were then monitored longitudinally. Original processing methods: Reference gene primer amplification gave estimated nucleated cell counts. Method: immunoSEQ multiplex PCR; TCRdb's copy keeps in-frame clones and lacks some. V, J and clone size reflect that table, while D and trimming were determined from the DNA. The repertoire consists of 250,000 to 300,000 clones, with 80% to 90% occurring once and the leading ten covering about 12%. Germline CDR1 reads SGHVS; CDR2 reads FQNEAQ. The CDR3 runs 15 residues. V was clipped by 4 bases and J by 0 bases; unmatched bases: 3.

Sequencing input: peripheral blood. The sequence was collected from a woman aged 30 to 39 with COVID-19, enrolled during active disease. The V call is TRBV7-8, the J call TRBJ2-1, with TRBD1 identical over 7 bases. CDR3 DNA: TGTGCCAGCAGCTGGGGACAGATCTCCTACAATGAGCAGTTCTTC. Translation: CASSWGQISYNEQFF.